This paragraph reports one T cell receptor beta chain. The data are from a study of blood T cell repertoires in COVID-19. Study in general: The samples span acute and convalescent COVID-19 from the United States, Italy and Spain. T cells, B-cell-depleted T cells, or PBMCs provided the cDNA or gDNA that served as material.

How the authors handled the data: Estimates of nucleated cell counts were drawn from the amplification of reference gene primers. Data came from immunoSEQ multiplex PCR; TCRdb stores just in-frame clones and leaves some out. V, J and clone size derive from that table, while D and trimming were established from the DNA sequence. The sample records about 59,000 clones, around four fifths being singletons. Germline values: CDR1 SGHRS, CDR2 YFSETQ. This CDR3 has 14 residues. V trimming: 3 bases; J trimming: 3 bases; junction bases outside the gene matches: 5. The sequence came from a man older than 75 with acute or convalescent COVID-19. This sequence joins TRBV5-1 and TRBJ2-5, with TRBD1 identical over 7 bases. Input material: peripheral blood. The chain's CDR3 is CASSSGTDKETQYF. In nucleotides, the CDR3 is TGCGCCAGCAGCTCCGGGACAGATAAAGAGACCCAGTACTTC.